This TCR beta chain is from a study of graft-versus-host responses after intestinal transplantation. The wider study: Each recipient received anti-thymocyte globulin induction, then tacrolimus and steroids for two to three years. The study's findings and limits: GvH clonotypes were identified within recipient marrow, with a subset emerging first in ileum or blood. Early post-transplant HvG declines were associated with peak circulating GvH clone levels. Allograft clonal ratios (graft-versus-host to host-versus-graft) were high in patients who had graft-donor T cell macrochimerism.

Looked up from germline, CDR1 is LNHNV and CDR2 is YYDKDF (reference sequence). The V gene end was trimmed by 5 bases and the J gene end by 6 bases; junction bases not matched to a gene: 11. The CDR3 has 16 amino acids. A single count supports this clone. Sequencing was performed with immunoSEQ multiplex PCR; in TCRdb, only in-frame clones are kept and a portion is missing. The sample holds 8,000 to 11,000 clones; roughly a third are singletons and the top ten take roughly an eighth. Investigators plated 200,000 CFSE-labeled responder cells together with 200,000 irradiated stimulator cells labeled with violet dye.

The rearrangement links TRBV15 to TRBJ2-1; TRBD1 agrees at 9 bases. The source material was alloreactive CD8+ T cells from a mixed lymphocyte reaction culture, sampled before intestinal transplant. Indicated subset: CFSE-low proliferating T cells sorted from roughly six-day pre-transplant mixed lymphocyte reaction (GvH or HvG direction). The receptor's source is a human patient who received an intestinal transplant. The CDR3 nucleotides read TGTGCCACCAGCCGAAACAGACAGGGGGTATTCAATGAGCAGTTCTTC. It translates to CATSRNRQGVFNEQFF. The full variable domain, in which reference TRBV15 and TRBJ2-1 provide the parts outside the CDR3, is DAMVIQNPRYQVTQFGKPVTLSCSQTLNHNVMYWYQQKSSQAPKLLFHYYDKDFNNEADTPDNFQSRRPNTSFCFLDIRSPGLGDTAMYLCATSRNRQGVFNEQFFGPGTRLTVL.